These 2 T cell receptor beta chains were sequenced from one sample in a study of blood T cell repertoires in COVID-19. Measured with immunoSEQ multiplex PCR; TCRdb has only the in-frame clones, and not every one. The sample carries some 190,000 clones, about 80% recorded once. The sequencing sample was made of PBMCs or T cells enriched from blood (not recorded which). The receptors were gathered from a man aged 55 to 70 who had been exposed to COVID-19.

In its sample, this clone was seen once. The chain is built from TRBV2 and TRBJ1-1; no reliable D call. CDR3 length equals 14 residues. CDR1 is SNHLY, CDR2 FYNNEI, per germline. V gave up 6 bases and J gave up 6 bases, with 17 bases separating them. CDR3 coding DNA: TGTGCCAGCAGGGAAACCGCGTCCCAGGCTGAAGCTTTCTTT. The encoded protein is CASRETASQAEAFF.

This clone was detected ten times or more. The chain joins TRBV27 to TRBJ1-6; 10 nucleotides align to TRBD1. Germline V gene lookup returns CDR1 MNHEY and CDR2 SMNVEV (reference sequence). The CDR3 is 16 amino acids. The V gene end was trimmed by 2 bases and the J gene end by 7 bases; junction bases not matched to a gene: 5. CDR3 nucleotides: TGTGCCAGCAGTTTAGCCGACAGGGGGCGAAATTCACCCCTCCACTTT. This codes for CASSLADRGRNSPLHF.